This T cell receptor (beta chain) emerged from a study of blood T cell repertoires in COVID-19. Across the whole study: Acute and convalescent COVID-19 specimens originated in the United States, Italy and Spain. T cells, B-cell-depleted T cells, or PBMCs supplied cDNA or gDNA.

Germline V gives CDR1 SGHTS, CDR2 YDEGEE. The CDR3 runs 15 residues. V dropped 4 bases and J dropped 4; count of bases not matched to a gene: 11. Per the study methods: Nucleated cell counts were estimated from reference gene primer amplification. Method: immunoSEQ multiplex PCR; TCRdb's copy keeps in-frame clones and lacks some. V and J calls and clone size are as listed in that table; D and trimming were resolved from the DNA. Of more than 150,000 clones listed, 70% to 90% were seen once; the top ten hold 5.5% to 7%. A few counts support this clone. This TCR was sampled from a man aged 50 to 59 with active or convalescent COVID-19. This rearrangement joins TRBV5-8 to TRBJ2-7; 7 bases are shared with TRBD1. Sequencing used peripheral blood. The CDR3 sequence is CASSNTGVGPYEQYF. CDR3 DNA: TGTGCCAGCAGCAATACAGGGGTTGGACCTTACGAGCAGTACTTC.